This TCR beta chain was retrieved from a study of T cell changes during pregnancy in multiple sclerosis. The V gene end was trimmed by 2 bases and the J gene end by 8 bases; junction bases not matched to a gene: 12. Germline CDR1 reads SGDLS; CDR2 reads YYNGEE. This CDR3 contains 15 residues. Some clones are missing from TCRdb's copy, which holds only in-frame ones; the method was immunoSEQ multiplex PCR. Of about 50,000 clones in the sample, about 93% were seen once. The V and J genes are TRBV9 and TRBJ1-2; the match to TRBD1 covers 7 bases. This specimen was CD4+ T cells from peripheral blood mononuclear cells, taken after pregnancy. The clonotype was recovered from a female donor with multiple sclerosis, enrolled in a pregnancy study. CDR3 in DNA: TGTGCCAGCAGCGTGGGACAGACTTCCCTGGGGGGCTACACCTTC. Amino acid sequence: CASSVGQTSLGGYTF.